Reported below is one T cell receptor beta chain. Its ends do not fully match the called genes, so a read error is possible. It was with a sample-barcoded 5' primer and a J-beta primer mix that a second PCR of roughly 7 to 12 cycles was run. Using its own MiXCR run on the 5' RACE reads, TCRdb lists one record per CDR3 protein. The sample has 1.6 million or so distinct CDR3 sequences; roughly a third are singletons. These data come from a study of blood T cells in healthy people across ages. Germline lookup yields CDR1 SGHTA and CDR2 FQGTGA. The length of the CDR3 is 16 residues. Input material: blood. This clonotype was obtained from a woman in her 30s in good health. The rearrangement joins TRBV7-3 to TRBJ2-5, with D unclear. The CDR3 reads CASSPGRYYGQEIQYF. The CDR3 DNA sequence: TGTGCCAGCAGCCCCGGACGGTATTACGGCCAAGAGATCCAGTACTTC.